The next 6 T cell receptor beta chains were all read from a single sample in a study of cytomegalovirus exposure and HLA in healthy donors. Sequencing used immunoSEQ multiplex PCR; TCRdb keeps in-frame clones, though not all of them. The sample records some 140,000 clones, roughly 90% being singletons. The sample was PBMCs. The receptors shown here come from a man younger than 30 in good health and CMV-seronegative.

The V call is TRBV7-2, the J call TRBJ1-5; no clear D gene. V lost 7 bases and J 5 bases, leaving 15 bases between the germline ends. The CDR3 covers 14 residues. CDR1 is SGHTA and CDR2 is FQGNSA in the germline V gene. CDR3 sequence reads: CASTPQSRDQPQHF. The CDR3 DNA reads TGTGCCAGCACTCCCCAGTCGAGGGATCAGCCCCAGCATTTT.

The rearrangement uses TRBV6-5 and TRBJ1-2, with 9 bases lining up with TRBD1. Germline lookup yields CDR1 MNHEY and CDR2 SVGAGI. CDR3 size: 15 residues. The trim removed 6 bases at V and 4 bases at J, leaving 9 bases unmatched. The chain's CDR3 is CASRAEQGAGYGYTF. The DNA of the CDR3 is TGTGCCAGCAGAGCCGAACAGGGGGCGGGCTATGGCTACACCTTC.

CDR3 in amino acids: CASSPPTGRYEQYF. DNA of the CDR3: TGTGCCAGCTCACCACCGACAGGACGCTACGAGCAGTACTTC. V and J are TRBV18 and TRBJ2-7, with D possibly matching TRBD1 (6 bases). The CDR3 spans 14 residues. Germline assignment: CDR1 KGHSH and CDR2 LQKENI. V was clipped by 0 bases and J by 3 bases, with 9 bases between them. The variable domain in full, completed from reference TRBV18 and TRBJ2-7, reads NAGVMQNPRHLVRRRGQEARLRCSPMKGHSHVYWYRQLPEEGLKFMVYLQKENIIDESGMPKERFSAEFPKEGPSILRIQQVVRGDSAAYFCASSPPTGRYEQYFGPGTRLTVT.

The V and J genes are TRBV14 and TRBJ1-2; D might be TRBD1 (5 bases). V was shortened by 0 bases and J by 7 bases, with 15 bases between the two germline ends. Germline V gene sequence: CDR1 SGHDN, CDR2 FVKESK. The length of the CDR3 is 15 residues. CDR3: CASSQDRGIPTGYTF. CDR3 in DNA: TGTGCCAGCAGCCAAGATCGGGGGATTCCTACTGGCTACACCTTC.

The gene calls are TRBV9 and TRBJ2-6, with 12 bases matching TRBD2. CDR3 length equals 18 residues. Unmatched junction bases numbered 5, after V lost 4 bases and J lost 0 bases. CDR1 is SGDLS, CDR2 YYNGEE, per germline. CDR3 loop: CASSLGLAGFSGANVLTF. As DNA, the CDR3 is TGTGCCAGCAGCCTCGGACTAGCGGGGTTCTCTGGGGCCAACGTCCTGACTTTC.

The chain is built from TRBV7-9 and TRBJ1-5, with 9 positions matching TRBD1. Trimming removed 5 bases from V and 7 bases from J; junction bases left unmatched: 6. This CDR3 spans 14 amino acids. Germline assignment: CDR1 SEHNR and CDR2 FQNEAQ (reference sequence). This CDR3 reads CASSGTGNRQPQHF. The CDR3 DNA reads TGTGCCAGCAGCGGGACAGGGAACCGCCAGCCCCAGCATTTT.